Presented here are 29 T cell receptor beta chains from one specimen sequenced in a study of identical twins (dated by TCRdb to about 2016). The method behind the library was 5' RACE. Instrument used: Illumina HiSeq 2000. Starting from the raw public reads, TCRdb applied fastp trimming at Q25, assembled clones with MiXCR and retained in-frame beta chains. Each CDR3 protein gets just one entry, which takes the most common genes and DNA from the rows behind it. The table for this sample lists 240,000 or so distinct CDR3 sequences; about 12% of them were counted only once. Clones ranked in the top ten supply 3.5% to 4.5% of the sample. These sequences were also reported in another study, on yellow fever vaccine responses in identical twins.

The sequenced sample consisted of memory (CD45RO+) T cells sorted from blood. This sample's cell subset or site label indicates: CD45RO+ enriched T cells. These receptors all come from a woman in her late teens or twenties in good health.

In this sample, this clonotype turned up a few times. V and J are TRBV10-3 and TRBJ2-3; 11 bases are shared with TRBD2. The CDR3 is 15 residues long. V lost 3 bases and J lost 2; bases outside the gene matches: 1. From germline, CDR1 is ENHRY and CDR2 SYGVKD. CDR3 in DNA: TGTGCCATCAGTGAACTAGCGGGAGCCACAGATACGCAGTATTTT. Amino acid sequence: CAISELAGATDTQYF.

DNA of the CDR3: TGTGCCAGCAGTTACTCAACTAGCGGCCTTACGTTCTTC. This codes for CASSYSTSGLTFF. The genes are TRBV6-6 and TRBJ2-1; 8 positions agree with TRBD2. The V segment lost 0 bases and the J segment 15 bases; nucleotides outside the gene matches: 7. The V gene's germline CDR1 is MNHNY and CDR2 SVGAGI (reference sequence). The CDR3 has 13 residues.

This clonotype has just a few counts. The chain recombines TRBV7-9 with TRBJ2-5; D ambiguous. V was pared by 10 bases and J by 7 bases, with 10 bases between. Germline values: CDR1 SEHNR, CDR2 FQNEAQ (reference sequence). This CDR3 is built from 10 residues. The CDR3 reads CANPAGTQYF. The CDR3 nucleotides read TGTGCCAACCCGGCAGGGACCCAGTACTTC.

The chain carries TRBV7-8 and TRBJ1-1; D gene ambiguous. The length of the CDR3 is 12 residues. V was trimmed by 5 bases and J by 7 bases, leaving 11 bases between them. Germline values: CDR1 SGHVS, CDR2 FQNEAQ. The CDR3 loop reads CASSIVEGEAFF. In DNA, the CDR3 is TGTGCCAGCAGCATAGTAGAGGGTGAAGCTTTCTTT.

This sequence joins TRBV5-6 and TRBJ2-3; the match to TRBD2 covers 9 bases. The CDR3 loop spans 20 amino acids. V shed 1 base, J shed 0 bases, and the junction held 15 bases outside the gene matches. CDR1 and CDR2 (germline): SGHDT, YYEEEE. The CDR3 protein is CASSLYRIGILAGSTDTQYF. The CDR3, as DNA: TGTGCCAGCAGCTTGTATCGTATCGGGATCCTAGCGGGGAGCACAGATACGCAGTATTTT.

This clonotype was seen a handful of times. The CDR3: CASSSLQGGGAYEQYF. Here the CDR3 DNA reads TGTGCCAGCAGTTCGCTACAGGGTGGAGGGGCCTACGAGCAGTACTTC. The chain uses TRBV6-5 and TRBJ2-7, with D possibly called TRBD1 or TRBD2 (6 bases each). The V and J ends lost 4 bases and 2 bases respectively, with 18 bases between them. The CDR3 length is 16 residues. Germline lookup yields CDR1 MNHEY and CDR2 SVGAGI.

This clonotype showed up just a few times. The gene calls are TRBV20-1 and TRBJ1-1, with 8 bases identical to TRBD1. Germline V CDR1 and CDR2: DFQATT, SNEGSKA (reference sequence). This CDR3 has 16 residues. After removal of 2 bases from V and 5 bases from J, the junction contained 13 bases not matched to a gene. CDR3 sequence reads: CSARHDSGQGGTEAFF. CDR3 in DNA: TGCAGTGCTAGACACGACTCCGGACAGGGAGGTACTGAAGCTTTCTTT.

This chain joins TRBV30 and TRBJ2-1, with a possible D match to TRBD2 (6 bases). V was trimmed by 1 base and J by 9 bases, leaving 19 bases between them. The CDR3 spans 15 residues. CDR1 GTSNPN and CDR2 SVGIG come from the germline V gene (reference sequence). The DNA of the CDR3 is TGTGCCTGGAGTGGAAGTGGTGGAGGGAAGGGTGAGCAGTTCTTC. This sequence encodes CAWSGSGGGKGEQFF.

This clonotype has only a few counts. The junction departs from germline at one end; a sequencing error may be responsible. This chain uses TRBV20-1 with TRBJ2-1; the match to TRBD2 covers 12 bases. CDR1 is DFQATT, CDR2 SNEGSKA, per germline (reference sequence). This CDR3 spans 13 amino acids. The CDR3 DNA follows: TGCAGTGCTAGAACTAGCGGGAGGACCGGGTCCGTATTC. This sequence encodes CSARTSGRTGSVF.

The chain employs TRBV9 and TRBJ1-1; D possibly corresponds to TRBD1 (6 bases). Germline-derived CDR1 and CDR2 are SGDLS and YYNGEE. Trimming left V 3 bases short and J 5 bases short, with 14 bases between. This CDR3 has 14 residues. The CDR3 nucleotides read TGTGCCAGCAGCGACTCGGGGGCGCGAACTGAAGCTTTCTTT. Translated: CASSDSGARTEAFF.

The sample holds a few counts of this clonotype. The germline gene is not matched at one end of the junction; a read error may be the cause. The CDR3 sequence: CASSSARQGNSGELFF. CDR3 sequence (DNA): TGTGCCAGCAGCTCCGCCCGGCAGGGGAACTCCGGGGAGCTGTTTTTT. The J gene is TRBJ2-2, the V gene TRBV12-3 or TRBV12-4, with D perhaps matching TRBD1 (6 bases). The CDR3 runs to 16 residues.

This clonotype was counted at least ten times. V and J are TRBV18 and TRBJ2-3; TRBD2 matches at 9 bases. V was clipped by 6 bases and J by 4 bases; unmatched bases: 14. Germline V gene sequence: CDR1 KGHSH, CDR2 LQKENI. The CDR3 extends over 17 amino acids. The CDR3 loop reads CASSPQLAGGPADTQYF. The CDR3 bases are TGTGCCAGCTCCCCCCAACTCGCGGGAGGGCCCGCAGATACGCAGTATTTT.

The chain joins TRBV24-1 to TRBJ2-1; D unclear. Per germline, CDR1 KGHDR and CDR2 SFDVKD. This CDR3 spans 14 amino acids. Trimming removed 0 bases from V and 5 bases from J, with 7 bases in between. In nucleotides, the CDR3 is TGTGCCACCAGTGATTTGACAGCCCACAATGAGCAGTTCTTC. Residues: CATSDLTAHNEQFF.

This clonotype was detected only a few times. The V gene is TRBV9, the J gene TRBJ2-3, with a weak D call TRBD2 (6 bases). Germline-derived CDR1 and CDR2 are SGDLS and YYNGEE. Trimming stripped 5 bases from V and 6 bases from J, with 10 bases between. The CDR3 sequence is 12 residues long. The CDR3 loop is CASRGGFDTQYF. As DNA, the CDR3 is TGTGCCAGCAGGGGGGGATTTGATACGCAGTATTTT.

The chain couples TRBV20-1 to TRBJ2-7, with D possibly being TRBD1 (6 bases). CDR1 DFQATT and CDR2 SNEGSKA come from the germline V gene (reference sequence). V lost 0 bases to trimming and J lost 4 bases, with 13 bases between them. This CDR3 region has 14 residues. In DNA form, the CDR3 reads TGCAGTGCTAGAGATCAGGGGCCCCCATACGAGCAGTACTTC. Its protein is CSARDQGPPYEQYF.

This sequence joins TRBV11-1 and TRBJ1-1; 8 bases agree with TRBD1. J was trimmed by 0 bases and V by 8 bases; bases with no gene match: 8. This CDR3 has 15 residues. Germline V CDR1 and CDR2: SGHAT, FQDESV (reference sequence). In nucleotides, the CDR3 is TGTGCCAGCTGCGGGGCAGGGGGCTTGAACACTGAAGCTTTCTTT. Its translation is CASCGAGGLNTEAFF.

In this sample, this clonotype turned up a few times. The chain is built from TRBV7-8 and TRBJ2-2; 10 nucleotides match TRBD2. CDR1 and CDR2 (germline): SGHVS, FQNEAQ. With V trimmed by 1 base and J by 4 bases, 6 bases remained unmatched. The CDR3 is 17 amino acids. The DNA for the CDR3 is TGTGCCAGCAGCTTAGGGTGGGAGCGGGGGGGCACCGGGGAGCTGTTTTTT. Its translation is CASSLGWERGGTGELFF. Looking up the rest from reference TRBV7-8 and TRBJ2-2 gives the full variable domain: GAGVSQSPRYKVAKRGQDVALRCDPISGHVSLFWYQQALGQGPEFLTYFQNEAQLDKSGLPSDRFFAERPEGSVSTLKIQRTQQEDSAVYLCASSLGWERGGTGELFFGEGSRLTVL.

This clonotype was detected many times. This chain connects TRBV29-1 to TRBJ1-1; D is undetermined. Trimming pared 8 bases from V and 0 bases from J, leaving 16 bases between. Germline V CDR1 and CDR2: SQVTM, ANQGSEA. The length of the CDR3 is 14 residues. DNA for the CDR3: TGCAGCCTTGGACGGCCACCAATGAACACTGAAGCTTTCTTT. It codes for CSLGRPPMNTEAFF.

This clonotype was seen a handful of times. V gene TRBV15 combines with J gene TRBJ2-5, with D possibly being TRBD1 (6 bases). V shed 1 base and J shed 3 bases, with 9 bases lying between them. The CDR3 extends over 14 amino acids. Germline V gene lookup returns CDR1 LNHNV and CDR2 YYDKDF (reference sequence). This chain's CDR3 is CATSRGGPKETQYF. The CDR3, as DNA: TGTGCCACCAGCAGAGGGGGGCCAAAAGAGACCCAGTACTTC.

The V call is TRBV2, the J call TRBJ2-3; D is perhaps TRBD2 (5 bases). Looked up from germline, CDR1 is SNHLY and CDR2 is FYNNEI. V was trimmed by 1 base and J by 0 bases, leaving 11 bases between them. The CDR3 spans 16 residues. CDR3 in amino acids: CASSEGGSGSTDTQYF. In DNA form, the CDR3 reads TGTGCCAGCAGTGAAGGAGGAAGCGGTAGCACAGATACGCAGTATTTT.

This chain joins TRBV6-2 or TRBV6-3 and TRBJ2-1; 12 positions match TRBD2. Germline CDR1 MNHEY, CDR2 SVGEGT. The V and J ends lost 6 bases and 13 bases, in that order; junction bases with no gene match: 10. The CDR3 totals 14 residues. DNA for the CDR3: TGTGCCAGCAGCCAAGGACTAGCGGGACCTACACAGTTCTTC. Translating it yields CASSQGLAGPTQFF.

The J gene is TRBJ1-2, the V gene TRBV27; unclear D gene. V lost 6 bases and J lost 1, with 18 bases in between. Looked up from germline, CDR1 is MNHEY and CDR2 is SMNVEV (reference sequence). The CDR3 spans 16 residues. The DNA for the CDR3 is TGTGCCAGCAGGATGGCTGAGCTCGATTATAACTATGGCTACACCTTC. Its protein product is CASRMAELDYNYGYTF.

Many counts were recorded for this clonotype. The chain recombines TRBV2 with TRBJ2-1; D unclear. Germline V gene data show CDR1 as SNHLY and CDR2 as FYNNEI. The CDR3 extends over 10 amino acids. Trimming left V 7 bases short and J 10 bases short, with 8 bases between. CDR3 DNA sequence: TGTGCCAGCACCGTACGCGAGCAGTTCTTC. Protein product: CASTVREQFF.

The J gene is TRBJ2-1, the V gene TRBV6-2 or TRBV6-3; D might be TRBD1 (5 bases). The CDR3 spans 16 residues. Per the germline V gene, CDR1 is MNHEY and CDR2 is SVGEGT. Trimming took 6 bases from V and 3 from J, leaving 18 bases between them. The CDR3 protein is CASRLRGLRGYNEQFF. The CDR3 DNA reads TGTGCCAGCAGGCTCCGAGGCCTTAGGGGCTACAATGAGCAGTTCTTC.

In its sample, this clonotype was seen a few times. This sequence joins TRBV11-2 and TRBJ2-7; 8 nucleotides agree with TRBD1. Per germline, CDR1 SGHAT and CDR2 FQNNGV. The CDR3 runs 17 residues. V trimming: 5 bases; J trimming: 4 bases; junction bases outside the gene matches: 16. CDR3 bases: TGTGCCAGCAGCCCACCCCCCGACAGGGGATATATTTACGAGCAGTACTTC. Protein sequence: CASSPPPDRGYIYEQYF.

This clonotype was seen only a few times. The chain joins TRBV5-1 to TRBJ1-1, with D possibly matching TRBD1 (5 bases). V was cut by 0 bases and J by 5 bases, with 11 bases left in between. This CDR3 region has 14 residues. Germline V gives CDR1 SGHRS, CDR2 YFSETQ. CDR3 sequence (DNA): TGCGCCAGCAGCTTGGGACAGTTGGGGACTGAAGCTTTCTTT. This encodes CASSLGQLGTEAFF.

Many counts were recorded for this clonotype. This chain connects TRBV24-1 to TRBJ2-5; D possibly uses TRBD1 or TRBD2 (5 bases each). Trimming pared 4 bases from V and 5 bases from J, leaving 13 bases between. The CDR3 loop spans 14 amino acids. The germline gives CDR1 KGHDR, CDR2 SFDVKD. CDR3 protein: CATSDPRDPETQYF. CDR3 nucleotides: TGTGCCACCAGTGACCCCCGGGACCCGGAGACCCAGTACTTC.

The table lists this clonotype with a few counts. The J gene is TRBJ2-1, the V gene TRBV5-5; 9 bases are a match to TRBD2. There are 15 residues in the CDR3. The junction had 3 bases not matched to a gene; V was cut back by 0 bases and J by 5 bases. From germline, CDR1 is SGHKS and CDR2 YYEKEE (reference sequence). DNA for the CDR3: TGTGCCAGCAGCTTGGCTCTAGCGGGACACAATGAGCAGTTCTTC. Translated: CASSLALAGHNEQFF.

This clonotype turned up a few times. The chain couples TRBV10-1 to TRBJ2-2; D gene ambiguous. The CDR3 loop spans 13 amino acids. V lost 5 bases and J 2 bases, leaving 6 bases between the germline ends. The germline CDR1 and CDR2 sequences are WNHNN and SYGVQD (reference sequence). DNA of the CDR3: TGCGCCAGCAGTAAGGGCAACACCGGGGAGCTGTTTTTT. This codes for CASSKGNTGELFF.